The 24 T cell receptor beta chains given below trace back to one sample, sequenced in a study of tumor-infiltrating lymphocytes in primary liver carcinoma. RNA and DNA were co-extracted from approximately 20-30 mg of unsorted bulk tissue. Constant-region priming of roughly 0.45 ug total RNA yielded TCR beta cDNA. Slightly modified ARM-PCR served as the procedure for the TCR beta libraries. These libraries came from three rounds of nested multiplex PCR. In the first two PCR rounds, TRBV1-TRBV30 forward primers were paired with a C-beta reverse primer, and each round lasted roughly 9 cycles. TCRdb recomputed calls from the multiplex PCR reads with MiXCR, one row per CDR3 protein. This table has 100,000 to 150,000 distinct CDR3 sequences, 64% appearing once. Sequenced input: liver tumor tissue from sampling region 3. Subset specified: tumor region T3, left-lateral pole. Every receptor here comes from a woman in her sixties with primary liver carcinoma and hepatitis B virus infection.

As concerns this clonotype: A much larger clone lies one base from this, so it may be a read error. The chain combines TRBV4-2 with TRBJ2-1; tentatively, D is TRBD2 (5 bases). CDR1 LGHNA and CDR2 YNFKEQ come from the germline V gene. The CDR3 covers 15 residues. In DNA, the CDR3 is TGTGCCAGCAGCCAAGGAGGGAGTCTGTTTGGTGAGCAGCTCTTC. Protein: CASSQGGSLFGEQLF.

Comment on this clonotype: This may be a read error, as it is one base from a much larger clone. CDR3 amino acids: CASSRGQSGEQSF. The CDR3 region has the DNA TGTGCCAGCAGCCGGGGACAGTCCGGTGAGCAGTCCTTC. V is TRBV5-4 and J is TRBJ2-1, with 7 bases matching TRBD1. CDR3 size: 13 residues. Germline V lookup: CDR1 SGHNT, CDR2 YYREEE (reference sequence).

This clonotype was recorded once. A much larger clone is a single base away; this may be a read error. The chain is built from TRBV29-1 and TRBJ1-1; possible D gene TRBD1, 6 bases. The germline CDR1 and CDR2 sequences are SQVTM and ANQGSEA. The CDR3 consists of 14 residues. The CDR3 loop is CSVDPYTGNTEALF. The DNA for the CDR3 is TGCAGCGTGGACCCTTATACAGGGAACACTGAAGCTCTCTTT.

This clonotype was seen just once. Given the absence of the conserved phenylalanine or tryptophan at the CDR3 end, a read error is likely. The chain combines TRBV11-1 with TRBJ1-1; TRBD1 is a possible D gene (5 bases). The CDR3 spans 14 residues. The V gene's germline CDR1 is SGHAT and CDR2 FQDESV (reference sequence). The CDR3 nucleotides read TGCGCCAGCAGCTTAGGCTGGGGGAGCACTGAAGCTTTCTCT. It encodes CASSLGWGSTEAFS.

This clonotype was counted a few times. The junction does not match germline at one end; this may be a read error. The chain uses TRBV5-6 and TRBJ2-7; possible D gene TRBD1, 6 bases. The CDR3 totals 14 residues. Germline-derived CDR1 and CDR2 are SGHDT and YYEEEE. The CDR3 DNA sequence: TGTGCCAGCAGCTTGGGACAGGTTACCTACGAGCGGTACTTC. This codes for CASSLGQVTYERYF. The whole variable domain, remainder taken from reference TRBV5-6 and TRBJ2-7, is DAGVTQSPTHLIKTRGQQVTLRCSPKSGHDTVSWYQQALGQGPQFIFQYYEEEERQRGNFPDRFSGHQFPNYSSELNVNALLLGDSALYLCASSLGQVTYERYFGPGTRLTVT.

To note about this clonotype: One end of the junction varies from germline; a read error may be responsible. The CDR3 DNA sequence: TGTGCCTGCAGTCCCAGTGCGGACAACAATGAGCAGTTCTTC. Its protein is CACSPSADNNEQFF. The J gene is TRBJ2-1, the V gene TRBV12-3 or TRBV12-4, with a weak D call TRBD1 (5 bases). There are 14 residues in the CDR3.

Worth noting for this clonotype: A much larger clone differs by one base, so this may be a read error. The CDR3 DNA reads as TGTGCCAGCAGTTCTGCGGGGCTTAACTCCAACAATGAGCAGTTCTTC. Encoded protein: CASSSAGLNSNNEQFF. The J gene is TRBJ2-1, the V gene TRBV6-5; perhaps TRBD2 as D (6 bases). This CDR3 is 16 amino acids long. The germline CDR1 and CDR2 sequences are MNHEY and SVGAGI.

To note about this clonotype: A read error may produce the germline difference seen at one junction end. V usage is TRBV11-2 and J usage is TRBJ1-3, with 9 nucleotides matching TRBD1. Per the germline V gene, CDR1 is SGHAT and CDR2 is FQNNGV. The CDR3 is 19 amino acids. The CDR3 loop is CASRARPDRGAYSGTTIYF. CDR3 coding DNA: TGTGCCAGCAGAGCACGCCCGGACAGGGGAGCGTACTCTGGAACCACCATATATTTT.

Worth noting for this clonotype: One end of the junction varies from germline; a read error may be responsible. The chain combines TRBV11-2 with TRBJ2-6; possible D gene TRBD1, 6 bases. The CDR3 extends over 14 amino acids. Germline V gene lookup returns CDR1 SGHAT and CDR2 FQNNGV. The CDR3 DNA is TGTGCCAGCAGCCCAGCCTCAGGGGCCAACGTCCTGCCTTTC. Protein product: CASSPASGANVLPF.

This clonotype was found a few times. This may come from a read error, since a much larger clone is one base off. V and J are TRBV12-3 or TRBV12-4 and TRBJ2-2; D remains unclear. The length of the CDR3 is 15 residues. The ends were cut back, 7 bases at V and 6 bases at J, with 18 bases in the middle. In DNA form, the CDR3 reads TGTGCCAGCAACTTGATCATTCCGGTGGCCGGGGAGCTGTTTTTT. Translation gives CASNLIIPVAGELFF.

A remark on this clonotype: Mismatch with germline at one junction end may stem from a read error. The chain carries TRBV7-9 and TRBJ2-7, with D perhaps matching TRBD2 (6 bases). Germline CDR1 reads SEHNR; CDR2 reads FQNEAQ (reference sequence). This CDR3 region has 15 residues. In nucleotides, the CDR3 is TGTGCCAGCAGCCAGGAGGGGTGTTCTTCCTACGAGCAGTACTTT. This gives the protein CASSQEGCSSYEQYF. Full variable domain (outside the CDR3, taken from reference TRBV7-9 and TRBJ2-7): DTGVSQNPRHKITKRGQNVTFRCDPISEHNRLYWYRQTLGQGPEFLTYFQNEAQLEKSRLLSDRFSAERPKGSFSTLEIQRTEQGDSAMYLCASSQEGCSSYEQYFGPGTRLTVT.

In the case of this clonotype: An end of the junction does not agree with germline; a read error may underlie this. This sequence joins TRBV6-5 and TRBJ1-5; D is possibly TRBD1 (6 bases). Germline V gives CDR1 MNHEY, CDR2 SVGAGI. The CDR3 loop spans 15 amino acids. The DNA for the CDR3 is TGTGCCATCAGACGGGACATTAACAGCATTCAGCCCCAGCATTTT. Encoded protein: CAIRRDINSIQPQHF.

This clonotype showed up many times. The CDR3 sequence: CASSERDRGYGYTF. CDR3 sequence (DNA): TGTGCCAGCAGTGAAAGGGACAGGGGCTATGGCTACACCTTC. The chain combines TRBV2 with TRBJ1-2, with TRBD1 matching over 10 bases. Trimming at V came to 2 bases and at J to 4 bases, leaving 1 base not matched to a gene. The CDR3 is 14 amino acids. The germline gives CDR1 SNHLY, CDR2 FYNNEI. The full variable domain, completed using reference TRBV2 and TRBJ1-2, is EPEVTQTPSHQVTQMGQEVILRCVPISNHLYFYWYRQILGQKVEFLVSFYNNEISEKSEIFDDQFSVERPDGSNFTLKIRSTKLEDSAMYFCASSERDRGYGYTFGSGTRLTVV.

The genes are TRBV7-9 and TRBJ1-2, with 7 bases matching TRBD1. CDR1 is SEHNR and CDR2 is FQNEAQ in the germline V gene (reference sequence). There are 14 residues in the CDR3. V lost 1 base, J lost 4 bases, and 3 bases stayed unmatched. CDR3: CASSLVSGGYGYTF. The CDR3 DNA is TGTGCCAGCAGCTTAGTTTCAGGGGGCTATGGCTACACCTTC.

About this clonotype itself: A much larger clonotype is one base distant, so this may be a read error. V and J are TRBV10-3 and TRBJ2-1, with 10 bases matching TRBD2. This CDR3 has 16 amino acids. From germline, CDR1 is ENHRY and CDR2 SYGVKD. With 0 bases clipped from V and 10 bases from J, the junction kept 9 bases outside the gene matches. In nucleotides, the CDR3 is TGTGCCATCAGTGAGTCAATGAAGGGACTAGCGAAAGAGCAGTTCTTC. Amino acid sequence: CAISESMKGLAKEQFF.

Turning to this clonotype: Relative to the germline gene, one junction end is altered; a read error may explain this. The rearrangement joins TRBV7-8 to TRBJ1-5, with D possibly TRBD1 on 5 matching bases. The CDR3 totals 16 residues. Germline-derived CDR1 and CDR2 are SGHVS and FQNEAQ. The CDR3 DNA follows: TGTGCCAACAGCTTGTTGGCGGGGACGAGCAATCAGCCCCAGCATTTT. It is translated as CANSLLAGTSNQPQHF.

This clonotype was seen at least ten times. The genes are TRBV6-5 and TRBJ1-1, with D perhaps TRBD1 (5 bases). This CDR3 spans 15 amino acids. The V gene lost 6 bases and the J gene lost 5 bases, with 19 bases spanning the gap. Germline CDR1 MNHEY, CDR2 SVGAGI. The CDR3 sequence is CASRRSSGTGTEAFF. CDR3 nucleotides: TGTGCCAGCAGACGGTCGTCGGGGACGGGTACTGAAGCTTTCTTT.

Comment on this clonotype: A much larger clone differs by one base, so this may be a read error. The chain carries TRBV10-3 and TRBJ2-5; TRBD2 is a possible D gene (6 bases). V shed 0 bases and J shed 4 bases, with 15 bases lying between them. CDR3 length: 16 residues. In germline, CDR1 is ENHRY, CDR2 SYGVKD. In nucleotides, the CDR3 is TGTGCCATCAGTGAGTCCCCCGTGGAGCGGGTAGAGACCCAGTACTTC. Translating gives CAISESPVERVETQYF.

This clonotype was observed a handful of times. V usage is TRBV28 and J usage is TRBJ2-5; D gene uncertain. The germline V and J ends were trimmed by 8 bases and 7 bases, with 8 bases remaining between them. Per germline, CDR1 MDHEN and CDR2 SYDVKM. The CDR3 consists of 10 residues. The chain's CDR3 is CASGMGTQYF. The CDR3 nucleotides are TGTGCCAGCGGCATGGGGACCCAGTACTTC.

In its sample, this clonotype was seen many times. A clone one base away is much larger, so this may be a read error. The rearrangement uses TRBV12-3 or TRBV12-4 and TRBJ1-2; possibly TRBD1 for D (6 bases). The CDR3 totals 13 residues. V gave up 7 bases and J gave up 4 bases, with 13 bases separating them. In nucleotides, the CDR3 is TGTGCCAGCAATTGCGCAGGGGCCTATGGCTACACCTTC. This gives the protein CASNCAGAYGYTF.

This clonotype was counted between two and nine times. The junction and the germline gene differ at one end; a read error may be behind it. The chain combines TRBV29-1 with TRBJ1-4; TRBD1 matches at 7 bases. Germline V gene lookup returns CDR1 SQVTM and CDR2 ANQGSEA. This CDR3 contains 13 residues. The DNA of the CDR3 is TGCAGCGTTGGCTCAGGGGGGGATGAAAAACTGTTATTT. Translation: CSVGSGGDEKLLF.

Comment on this clonotype: This sequence may be a read error, since a much larger clone differs from it by one base. This chain links TRBV5-5 with TRBJ2-1, with TRBD2 as a possible D gene (5 bases). The CDR3 runs to 13 residues. Germline-derived CDR1 and CDR2 are SGHKS and YYEKEE (reference sequence). This CDR3 reads CASGRSSYNGQFF. CDR3 DNA: TGTGCCAGCGGGAGATCGTCCTACAATGGGCAGTTCTTC.

This clonotype was seen more than once but under ten times. At one boundary the junction diverges from the germline segment, which might be a read error. This chain connects TRBV6-2 or TRBV6-3 to TRBJ2-5; TRBD2 aligns across 7 bases. The CDR3 totals 15 residues. CDR1 MNHEY and CDR2 SVGEGT come from the germline V gene. CDR3 loop: CASSYGTNDQETRYF. CDR3 nucleotides: TGTGCCAGCAGTTACGGGACTAACGATCAAGAGACCCGGTACTTC.

Details on this clonotype: A junction boundary mismatches the germline segment, possibly from a read error. This chain uses TRBV12-3 or TRBV12-4 with TRBJ2-1; the match to TRBD2 covers 7 bases. The CDR3 covers 13 residues. As DNA, the CDR3 is TGTGTCAGCAACCACGCGGGGGTCAATGAGCAGTTCTTC. Its translation is CVSNHAGVNEQFF.